This T cell receptor (beta chain) appears in the sequencing data of a study of preoperative IRX-2 immunotherapy in early breast cancer. Treatment noted: preoperative locoregional IRX-2 cytokine immunotherapy. Preoperative locoregional IRX-2 cytokine immunotherapy was tested in the phase Ib source study. Only in-frame clones appear in the TCRdb table, and some are missing; sequencing was by immunoSEQ multiplex PCR. Of fewer than 40,000 clones in the sample, 89% are singletons; the top ten hold around 1.6%. CDR1 is LNHDA and CDR2 is SQIVND in the germline V gene (reference sequence). V was pared by 3 bases and J by 0 bases, with 11 bases between. This CDR3 has 15 amino acids.

The chain recombines TRBV19 with TRBJ1-1; a possible D gene is TRBD1 (6 bases). The source of this sequence is a human donor with breast cancer. The sequencing used tumor tissue, collected after IRX-2 immunotherapy. The CDR3 spells CASSISGAVNTEAFF. The CDR3, as DNA: TGTGCCAGTAGTATTTCAGGGGCGGTGAACACTGAAGCTTTCTTT.